Here is one T cell receptor (beta chain) with its context. No antigen is known for it. Germline loops: CDR1 WSHSY, CDR2 SAAADI. V lost 2 bases, J lost 2 bases, and 3 bases stayed unmatched. The CDR3 has 15 residues. Use of 60 Vbeta and 13 Jbeta primers characterized the PCR. Assay: immunoSEQ multiplex PCR; the TCRdb copy retains only in-frame clones and omits some. This sample carries approximately 210,000 clones, more than 85% of them seen once, and the ten largest clones take approximately 1.9%. At sampling all donors were nominally healthy, likely with unrecorded immune exposures. The record originates from a study of cytomegalovirus exposure and HLA in healthy donors. Study results and limitations: Presence/absence results assume similar sequencing depth per donor, which may not hold. Donors belonging to an Asian-associated ancestry cluster reportedly showed fewer N-insertions in productive TCRs than the approximately 640-donor mean, according to what a later analysis found. Being productive about 87% or about 30% of the time was typical of most TCR beta V segments in an earlier analysis.

V and J are TRBV10-2 and TRBJ2-3; 8 nucleotides align to TRBD1. The TCR was taken from a woman younger than 35 in good health and CMV-seronegative. Sequencing was done on a sample of PBMCs. The CDR3 spells CASSERQGTTDTQYF. CDR3 bases: TGCGCCAGCAGTGAGCGACAGGGGACCACAGATACGCAGTATTTT.